This T cell receptor beta chain was obtained from a study of OX40 agonist ivuxolimab in advanced cancers. TCRdb's copy holds only in-frame clones and misses some; the assay was immunoSEQ multiplex PCR. The sample records 60,000 to 90,000 clones, 88% being singletons. Per germline, CDR1 KGHSH and CDR2 LQKENI. This CDR3 is 16 amino acids long. V was clipped by 4 bases and J by 1 base, with 16 bases between them. This receptor was identified in an adult with an advanced solid tumor such as melanoma, head and neck, liver or kidney cancer. The rearrangement uses TRBV18 and TRBJ1-2; a weak D match, TRBD1 (5 bases). Sequencing was performed on CD4+ or CD8+ T cells sorted from blood, taken in a trial of the OX40 agonist ivuxolimab. The CDR3 loop reads CASSRGAGGDNYGYTF. CDR3 nucleotides: TGTGCCAGCTCACGTGGGGCAGGCGGTGATAACTATGGCTACACCTTC.